This passage covers 19 T cell receptor beta chains from one sample sequenced in a study of blood T cell repertoires in COVID-19. Sequencing was performed with immunoSEQ multiplex PCR; in TCRdb, only in-frame clones are kept and a portion is missing. The table has 150,000 to 200,000 clones, 84% seen once. The sample was peripheral blood. Receptor source: a woman of 80 years or more with acute or convalescent COVID-19.

This chain uses TRBV5-4 with TRBJ2-1; no definite D call. Germline V gene sequence: CDR1 SGHNT, CDR2 YYREEE (reference sequence). The CDR3 sequence is 13 residues long. With 4 bases removed from V and 7 bases from J, the gap between germline ends came to 12 bases. CDR3 protein: CASSPPSTNEQFF. CDR3 in DNA: TGTGCCAGCAGCCCCCCTTCCACTAATGAGCAGTTCTTC.

The chain has TRBV5-5 and TRBJ2-1, with 7 bases fitting TRBD1. The germline V gene encodes CDR1 SGHKS and CDR2 YYEKEE (reference sequence). Germline trimming cut 0 bases from V and 7 bases from J; bases unmatched to any gene: 7. CDR3 size: 15 residues. CDR3 sequence (DNA): TGTGCCAGCAGCTTGGTAGGGGGCGGAATAAATGAGCAGTTCTTC. Its protein is CASSLVGGGINEQFF.

The J gene is TRBJ1-5, the V gene TRBV7-9; D is perhaps TRBD1 (6 bases). The germline V and J ends were trimmed by 5 bases and 7 bases, with 15 bases remaining between them. This CDR3 contains 14 residues. Germline V gene data show CDR1 as SEHNR and CDR2 as FQNEAQ (reference sequence). The DNA of the CDR3 is TGTGCCAGCAGCCCCGGGGGGGCGGGACAGCCCCAGCATTTT. It yields the protein CASSPGGAGQPQHF.

This clone appeared a few times. Other DNA sequences in this specimen translate into the identical CDR3. The chain combines TRBV4-3 with TRBJ1-2; 8 nucleotides line up with TRBD1. The CDR3 sequence is 16 residues long. V lost 4 bases to trimming and J lost 4 bases; unmatched junction nucleotides: 11. Per germline, CDR1 LGHNA and CDR2 YSLEER. CDR3 sequence (DNA): TGCGCCAGCAGCCCCTCCCGGACAGGGTTTGGCTATGGCTACACCTTC. Encoded protein: CASSPSRTGFGYGYTF.

The chain uses TRBV30 and TRBJ2-7; TRBD2 might be the D (5 bases). Trimming removed 7 bases at V and 2 bases at J, with 12 bases between. The CDR3 loop spans 12 amino acids. Germline values: CDR1 GTSNPN, CDR2 SVGIG (reference sequence). The chain's CDR3 is CAFGRGPYEQYF. In DNA, the CDR3 is TGTGCCTTCGGACGGGGTCCCTACGAGCAGTACTTC.

The rearrangement joins TRBV30 to TRBJ1-2, with D tentatively TRBD1 (5 bases). CDR3 length: 14 amino acids. Looked up from germline, CDR1 is GTSNPN and CDR2 is SVGIG (reference sequence). Trimming shortened V by 4 bases and J by 8 bases, and 20 bases separated the two germline ends. The CDR3 DNA follows: TGTGCCTGGACCCCCGGGCAGGGTCGAGTCGGCTACACCTTC. Encoded protein: CAWTPGQGRVGYTF.

This chain joins TRBV6-5 and TRBJ1-4; D is uncertain. The CDR3 is 12 residues long. The ends were cut back, 9 bases at V and 7 bases at J, with 12 bases in the middle. From germline, CDR1 is MNHEY and CDR2 SVGAGI. The CDR3 here is CASSPGPEKLFF. DNA of the CDR3: TGTGCCAGTTCTCCGGGTCCTGAAAAACTGTTTTTT.

V gene TRBV28 combines with J gene TRBJ2-2, with a possible D match to TRBD2 (5 bases). There are 13 residues in the CDR3. V was clipped by 3 bases and J by 6 bases, with 8 bases between them. Germline V CDR1 and CDR2: MDHEN, SYDVKM. CDR3 in amino acids: CASSLSGPGELFF. CDR3 nucleotides: TGTGCCAGCAGTTTGAGCGGACCCGGGGAGCTGTTTTTT.

V is TRBV19 and J is TRBJ1-5, with a tentative D call TRBD1 (6 bases). Per the germline V gene, CDR1 is LNHDA and CDR2 is SQIVND (reference sequence). This CDR3 region has 16 residues. V was pared by 6 bases and J by 1 base, with 16 bases between. The CDR3 coding sequence is TGTGCCAGTAGACCCCTAGGGGGTTCAAGCAATCAGCCCCAGCATTTT. This gives the protein CASRPLGGSSNQPQHF.

The chain joins TRBV10-3 to TRBJ1-2; D not certain. V lost 10 bases and J 5 bases, leaving 14 bases between the germline ends. Germline CDR1 and CDR2: ENHRY and SYGVKD. The CDR3 runs to 12 residues. The CDR3 loop reads CASKIGDYGYTF. DNA for the CDR3: TGTGCCAGTAAAATCGGTGATTATGGCTACACCTTC.

The chain carries TRBV20-1 and TRBJ1-2; no firm D call. The germline V and J ends were trimmed by 6 bases and 5 bases, with 10 bases remaining between them. CDR1 DFQATT and CDR2 SNEGSKA come from the germline V gene (reference sequence). This CDR3 comprises 11 residues. CDR3 region: CSAHTPYGYTF. The CDR3 bases are TGCAGTGCCCACACGCCGTATGGCTACACCTTC.

This chain links TRBV24-1 with TRBJ2-1; 16 positions match TRBD2. This CDR3 has 16 amino acids. J gave up 9 bases and V 3 bases, and 4 bases lay outside the gene matches. The germline gives CDR1 KGHDR, CDR2 SFDVKD. The CDR3 region is CATSDRGTSGRGEQFF. The CDR3 DNA is TGTGCCACCAGTGATCGTGGGACTAGCGGGAGGGGTGAGCAGTTCTTC.

The chain uses TRBV7-3 and TRBJ1-6; 7 bases agree with TRBD1. Germline loops: CDR1 SGHTA, CDR2 FQGTGA. J lost 9 bases, V lost 5 bases, and 10 bases had no gene match. CDR3 size: 15 residues. CDR3 residues: CASSPTTGLASPLHF. The CDR3 DNA follows: TGTGCCAGCAGCCCCACGACAGGGTTGGCTTCACCCCTCCACTTT.

The gene calls are TRBV19 and TRBJ2-5; 12 bases align to TRBD2. The germline V gene encodes CDR1 LNHDA and CDR2 SQIVND (reference sequence). The junction had 4 bases not matched to a gene; V was cut back by 3 bases and J by 5 bases. The CDR3 is made up of 15 amino acids. CDR3 amino acids: CASSIFLAGGETQYF. The CDR3 DNA reads TGTGCCAGTAGTATCTTCCTAGCGGGGGGGGAGACCCAGTACTTC.

V usage is TRBV7-2 and J usage is TRBJ2-7; 10 positions agree with TRBD2. V gave up 1 base and J gave up 0 bases; unmatched junction bases: 9. The CDR3 totals 18 residues. Germline V lookup: CDR1 SGHTA, CDR2 FQGNSA. The DNA of the CDR3 is TGTGCCAGCAGCTTAGAACGGTCTAGCGGGAGTTTCTCCTACGAGCAGTACTTC. It translates to CASSLERSSGSFSYEQYF.

This clone is a singleton in its sample. The rearrangement uses TRBV27 and TRBJ1-4; D remains ambiguous. The CDR3 length is 15 residues. V lost 2 bases to trimming and J lost 0 bases, with 7 bases between them. CDR1 and CDR2 from the germline V gene are MNHEY and SMNVEV (reference sequence). CDR3 sequence: CASSLIQATNEKLFF. The CDR3 DNA sequence: TGTGCCAGCAGTTTAATCCAGGCAACTAATGAAAAACTGTTTTTT.

V is TRBV18 and J is TRBJ2-1, with 9 positions matching TRBD1. This CDR3 comprises 15 residues. Germline assignment: CDR1 KGHSH and CDR2 LQKENI. V trimming: 3 bases; J trimming: 7 bases; junction bases outside the gene matches: 7. CDR3 nucleotide sequence: TGTGCCAGCTCACCCCGTGGGGGACAGGGTAATGAGCAGTTCTTC. As protein: CASSPRGGQGNEQFF.

This clone has just a few counts. This chain links TRBV6-4 with TRBJ2-3; weak D call: TRBD2 (6 bases). The V end was cut by 3 bases, the J end by 0 bases, with 10 bases between. The length of the CDR3 is 15 residues. CDR1 MRHNA and CDR2 SNTAGT come from the germline V gene. The CDR3, as DNA: TGTGCCAGCAGTGAAACGGCGGGGAGCACAGATACGCAGTATTTT. Amino acids: CASSETAGSTDTQYF.

A single count supports this clone. The chain recombines TRBV2 with TRBJ2-3, with 8 bases lining up with TRBD1. Germline CDR1 and CDR2: SNHLY and FYNNEI. The CDR3 is 16 residues long. J gave up 5 bases and V 1 base, and 8 bases lay outside the gene matches. CDR3 in DNA: TGTGCCAGCAGTGAAGAAAGGACAGGGTTGGGAGATACGCAGTATTTT. This sequence encodes CASSEERTGLGDTQYF.